These 30 T cell receptor beta chains were all obtained from the same sample, sequenced in a study of CD8+ T cells in alopecia areata. Extracted from the samples, RNA was reverse transcribed into cDNA to serve as the sequencing template. Data came from immunoSEQ multiplex PCR; TCRdb stores just in-frame clones and leaves some out. This table has approximately 150,000 clones, roughly 63% appearing once. Treatment described: oral pan-JAK inhibitor, 5-10 mg twice daily. The sample in question was CD4+ T cells sorted from blood, obtained at approximately week 55, from a patient treated with tofacitinib. These receptors all come from a human donor with alopecia areata.

This clone occurred a few times. The chain carries TRBV7-2 and TRBJ2-3; D might be TRBD2 (5 bases). Trimming stripped 1 base from V and 5 bases from J, with 16 bases between. Germline V gene data show CDR1 as SGHTA and CDR2 as FQGNSA. The CDR3 has 16 residues. Here the CDR3 reads CASSLGLAVVGDTQYF. Here the CDR3 DNA reads TGTGCCAGCAGCTTAGGTCTAGCAGTAGTTGGAGATACGCAGTATTTT.

This clone was seen more than once but under ten times. The chain has TRBV4-2 and TRBJ2-2; 11 positions agree with TRBD2. This CDR3 comprises 15 residues. The germline CDR1 and CDR2 sequences are LGHNA and YNFKEQ. V trimming: 4 bases; J trimming: 5 bases; junction bases outside the gene matches: 3. CDR3 in amino acids: CASSLTSGDTGELFF. In DNA, the CDR3 is TGTGCCAGCAGCCTGACTAGCGGGGATACCGGGGAGCTGTTTTTT.

This clone came up a few times. This chain joins TRBV29-1 and TRBJ2-5; no firm D call. Trimming stripped 1 base from V and 5 bases from J, with 11 bases between. Germline assignment: CDR1 SQVTM and CDR2 ANQGSEA. The CDR3 runs to 13 residues. The CDR3 is CSVEVWELETQYF. The DNA of the CDR3 is TGCAGCGTTGAAGTTTGGGAACTCGAGACCCAGTACTTC.

The chain is built from TRBV27 and TRBJ1-5; TRBD1 matches 8 bases. J lost 1 base, V lost 6 bases, and 11 bases had no gene match. Germline V gene lookup returns CDR1 MNHEY and CDR2 SMNVEV (reference sequence). This CDR3 contains 17 residues. This chain's CDR3 is CASSSTVYRGSNQPQHF. The CDR3, as DNA: TGTGCCAGCAGCTCGACCGTTTACAGGGGGAGCAATCAGCCCCAGCATTTT.

This sequence joins TRBV13 and TRBJ2-3; D perhaps matches TRBD1 (6 bases). Per germline, CDR1 PRHDT and CDR2 FYEKMQ (reference sequence). The CDR3 covers 16 residues. Trimming took 5 bases from V and 6 from J, leaving 21 bases between them. The CDR3 DNA follows: TGTGCCAGCAGCCCCCTCGACAGGATGGTGACGGATACGCAGTATTTT. Amino acid sequence: CASSPLDRMVTDTQYF. The full variable domain, its missing parts supplied by reference TRBV13 and TRBJ2-3, is AAGVIQSPRHLIKEKRETATLKCYPIPRHDTVYWYQQGPGQDPQFLISFYEKMQSDKGSIPDRFSAQQFSDYHSELNMSSLELGDSALYFCASSPLDRMVTDTQYFGPGTRLTVL.

This chain links TRBV7-6 with TRBJ2-2, with 7 bases aligning to TRBD1. Germline lookup yields CDR1 SGHVS and CDR2 FNYEAQ. The J segment lost 6 bases and the V segment lost 5 bases, leaving 6 bases of the junction unmatched. CDR3 length: 14 amino acids. The CDR3, as DNA: TGTGCCAGCAGCCAGACAGGGTCGGCCGGGGAGCTGTTTTTT. Its protein is CASSQTGSAGELFF.

The chain employs TRBV5-1 and TRBJ2-7; 8 bases are shared with TRBD1. With V trimmed by 4 bases and J by 5 bases, 11 bases remained unmatched. Germline V gene sequence: CDR1 SGHRS, CDR2 YFSETQ. The CDR3 totals 15 residues. The CDR3 sequence: CASSPGQGGLHEQYF. DNA of the CDR3: TGCGCCAGCAGCCCAGGACAGGGTGGCCTTCACGAGCAGTACTTC.

The V call is TRBV15, the J call TRBJ1-4, with D tentatively TRBD1 (5 bases). V shed 1 base and J shed 8 bases, with 8 bases lying between them. Germline V gives CDR1 LNHNV, CDR2 YYDKDF (reference sequence). The CDR3 sequence is 13 residues long. The DNA for the CDR3 is TGTGCCACCAGCAGAGGAGGGGAAGAAAAACTGTTTTTT. This codes for CATSRGGEEKLFF.

V and J are TRBV7-9 and TRBJ2-1; D might be TRBD2 (7 bases). Germline V gene data show CDR1 as SEHNR and CDR2 as FQNEAQ (reference sequence). This CDR3 contains 13 residues. V was shortened by 5 bases and J by 8 bases, with 13 bases between the two germline ends. This CDR3 reads CASSRTGGDEQFF. The DNA for the CDR3 is TGTGCCAGCAGCCGCACGGGGGGCGATGAGCAGTTCTTC.

This clone showed up many times. The gene calls are TRBV4-1 and TRBJ1-6, with a tentative D call TRBD1 (6 bases). CDR3 size: 13 residues. CDR1 MGHRA and CDR2 YSYEKL come from the germline V gene. Trimming left V 5 bases short and J 10 bases short, with 12 bases between. The CDR3 nucleotides read TGCGCCAGCAGCGCCGACAGGAGATCACCCCTCCACTTT. Its protein is CASSADRRSPLHF.

This chain uses TRBV11-2 with TRBJ2-5; the D call may be TRBD1 or TRBD2 (5 bases each). The CDR3 loop spans 15 amino acids. Germline V gene data show CDR1 as SGHAT and CDR2 as FQNNGV. The V end was cut by 5 bases, the J end by 4 bases, with 17 bases between. The CDR3 sequence: CASSPRGRTAETQYF. CDR3 DNA: TGTGCCAGCAGCCCGAGGGGAAGGACTGCAGAGACCCAGTACTTC. Complete variable domain (other parts from reference TRBV11-2 and TRBJ2-5): EAGVAQSPRYKIIEKRQSVAFWCNPISGHATLYWYQQILGQGPKLLIQFQNNGVVDDSQLPKDRFSAERLKGVDSTLKIQPAKLEDSAVYLCASSPRGRTAETQYFGPGTRLLVL.

DNA of the CDR3: TGCGCCAGCAGCTCTTCAAGGGCAAATGAAAAACTGTTTTTT. Residues: CASSSSRANEKLFF. The chain links TRBV5-1 to TRBJ1-4; D gene ambiguous. Trimming cost V 3 bases and J 5 bases, with 11 bases left between them. The CDR3 runs to 14 residues. Germline V gene sequence: CDR1 SGHRS, CDR2 YFSETQ.

The V and J genes are TRBV10-3 and TRBJ1-6; D uncertain. From germline, CDR1 is ENHRY and CDR2 SYGVKD. V was cut by 6 bases and J by 6 bases, with 12 bases left in between. The CDR3 is 14 residues long. The CDR3 region is CAIRRERSNSPLHF. The DNA for the CDR3 is TGTGCCATCAGAAGAGAACGGAGTAATTCACCCCTCCACTTT.

V is TRBV4-2 and J is TRBJ1-5, with TRBD1 identical over 8 bases. The V gene end was trimmed by 0 bases and the J gene end by 0 bases; junction bases not matched to a gene: 10. CDR1 and CDR2 (germline): LGHNA, YNFKEQ. The CDR3 is 19 amino acids. The CDR3 nucleotides are TGTGCCAGCAGCCAAGAGGGGGGCAGGGGGCTAGATAGCAATCAGCCCCAGCATTTT. Translating gives CASSQEGGRGLDSNQPQHF.

The sample holds a few counts of this clone. The chain has TRBV18 and TRBJ1-6; no firm D call. The V and J ends lost 0 bases and 6 bases respectively, with 6 bases between them. This CDR3 has 14 amino acids. Germline V CDR1 and CDR2: KGHSH, LQKENI. Here the CDR3 reads CASSPPARNSPLHF. The CDR3 DNA sequence: TGTGCCAGCTCACCACCGGCCCGTAATTCACCCCTCCACTTT.

The gene calls are TRBV6-5 and TRBJ1-5; D is ambiguous. There are 14 residues in the CDR3. Looked up from germline, CDR1 is MNHEY and CDR2 is SVGAGI. Trimming took 1 base from V and 2 from J, leaving 6 bases between them. Here the CDR3 DNA reads TGTGCCAGCAGTTACTACAGAGGCAATCAGCCCCAGCATTTT. Translating it yields CASSYYRGNQPQHF.

This clone turned up a few times. This sequence joins TRBV5-1 and TRBJ1-2; TRBD1 matches at 7 bases. After removal of 0 bases from V and 4 bases from J, the junction contained 3 bases not matched to a gene. This CDR3 is 14 amino acids long. Germline V gene sequence: CDR1 SGHRS, CDR2 YFSETQ. This CDR3 reads CASSLGTGTYGYTF. In DNA form, the CDR3 reads TGCGCCAGCAGCTTGGGGACAGGAACCTATGGCTACACCTTC.

The chain carries TRBV30 and TRBJ2-1; TRBD1 might be the D (5 bases). CDR3 length: 15 residues. Germline-derived CDR1 and CDR2 are GTSNPN and SVGIG (reference sequence). V was clipped by 1 base and J by 14 bases, with 24 bases between them. Here the CDR3 DNA reads TGTGCCTGGAGTGAAAGTGGCCTGAGGCAGGACATGGAGTTCTTC. Amino acids: CAWSESGLRQDMEFF.

The J gene is TRBJ1-6, the V gene TRBV30; D call uncertain. Per the germline V gene, CDR1 is GTSNPN and CDR2 is SVGIG (reference sequence). V was clipped by 3 bases and J by 9 bases, with 6 bases between them. This CDR3 spans 11 amino acids. Written as DNA, the CDR3 is TGTGCCTGGAGAAAATCTTCACCCCTCCACTTT. This codes for CAWRKSSPLHF.

This chain uses TRBV6-6 with TRBJ2-1; D is unclear. V dropped 2 bases and J dropped 7 bases, with 6 bases sitting between them. CDR3 size: 12 residues. CDR1 and CDR2 (germline): MNHNY, SVGAGI (reference sequence). The CDR3 DNA reads TGTGCCAGCAGTTACCAGTGGAATGAGCAGTTCTTC. Its protein product is CASSYQWNEQFF.

This clone has only a few counts. This CDR3 is CASSFSGGGGQPQHF. The CDR3 nucleotides read TGCGCCAGCAGCTTTTCAGGGGGCGGTGGTCAGCCCCAGCATTTT. V gene TRBV5-1 combines with J gene TRBJ1-5, with TRBD1 matching 8 bases. The CDR3 length is 15 residues. The germline V gene encodes CDR1 SGHRS and CDR2 YFSETQ. V shed 2 bases and J 6 bases; nucleotides not matched to a gene: 7.

The chain employs TRBV30 and TRBJ1-1, with D uncertain. This CDR3 is built from 11 residues. Germline CDR1 GTSNPN, CDR2 SVGIG (reference sequence). V was clipped by 1 base and J by 11 bases, with 11 bases between them. Written as DNA, the CDR3 is TGTGCCTGGAGTGGCCCCTTGGCCGCTTTCTTT. Amino acids: CAWSGPLAAFF.

This clone was detected a few times. Here the CDR3 DNA reads TGTGCCAGCAGCGCCGTAAGCTCCTACAATGAGCAGTTCTTC. Translation gives CASSAVSSYNEQFF. This rearrangement joins TRBV7-3 to TRBJ2-1; D uncertain. The CDR3 contains 14 residues. Per the germline V gene, CDR1 is SGHTA and CDR2 is FQGTGA. The ends were cut back, 5 bases at V and 0 bases at J, with 8 bases in the middle.

This clone has only a few counts. V and J are TRBV19 and TRBJ2-5, with D possibly TRBD1 on 6 matching bases. The germline CDR1 and CDR2 sequences are LNHDA and SQIVND (reference sequence). The CDR3 runs 15 residues. Trimming removed 2 bases from V and 3 bases from J, with 13 bases in between. The CDR3 reads CASSISGVGKETQYF. CDR3 nucleotides: TGTGCCAGTAGTATATCAGGGGTAGGGAAAGAGACCCAGTACTTC.

The chain recombines TRBV5-1 with TRBJ2-7, with D possibly matching TRBD2 (5 bases). Germline CDR1 is SGHRS and CDR2 is YFSETQ. V dropped 5 bases and J dropped 0 bases, with 12 bases sitting between them. There are 14 residues in the CDR3. This chain's CDR3 is CASSRAGDSYEQYF. The CDR3, as DNA: TGCGCCAGCAGTAGGGCCGGGGACTCCTACGAGCAGTACTTC.

The chain uses TRBV29-1 and TRBJ2-1; either TRBD1 or TRBD2 may fit D (5 bases each). CDR3 length equals 14 residues. V lost 6 bases and J lost 0, with 12 bases in between. CDR1 is SQVTM and CDR2 is ANQGSEA in the germline V gene. The chain's CDR3 is CSVGTLSSYNEQFF. As DNA, the CDR3 is TGCAGCGTCGGGACCCTGAGCTCCTACAATGAGCAGTTCTTC.

In regard to this clone: The identical CDR3 is also encoded by other nucleotide sequences in the sample. The V and J genes are TRBV29-1 and TRBJ1-1, with D possibly being TRBD1 (6 bases). The germline V gene encodes CDR1 SQVTM and CDR2 ANQGSEA. The ends were cut back, 4 bases at V and 2 bases at J, with 14 bases in the middle. CDR3 length equals 14 residues. The DNA of the CDR3 is TGCAGCGTTGCCCCTCGACAGGCAAACACTGAAGCTTTCTTT. It yields the protein CSVAPRQANTEAFF.

This chain uses TRBV9 with TRBJ1-1; 8 bases fit TRBD1. Losses at the gene ends were 4 bases for V and 1 base for J; bases not matched to a gene: 6. The CDR3 loop spans 15 amino acids. In germline, CDR1 is SGDLS, CDR2 YYNGEE. In nucleotides, the CDR3 is TGTGCCAGCAGCAGATGGACAGGGACGAACACTGAAGCTTTCTTT. Its protein product is CASSRWTGTNTEAFF.

This clone has more than one count but fewer than ten. The J gene is TRBJ2-7, the V gene TRBV14; unclear D gene. V was clipped by 4 bases and J by 8 bases, with 9 bases between them. The CDR3 runs to 11 residues. The V gene's germline CDR1 is SGHDN and CDR2 FVKESK. The CDR3 DNA sequence: TGTGCCAGCAGCCGCAGACGGAAGCAGTACTTC. Residues: CASSRRRKQYF.

The gene calls are TRBV30 and TRBJ1-2, with a tentative D call TRBD1 (6 bases). Trimming stripped 0 bases from V and 6 bases from J, with 11 bases between. Per germline, CDR1 GTSNPN and CDR2 SVGIG (reference sequence). The CDR3 sequence is 13 residues long. For the CDR3, the DNA is TGTGCCTGGAGTGTTACAGGGTTCCATGGCTACACCTTC. Translating it yields CAWSVTGFHGYTF.